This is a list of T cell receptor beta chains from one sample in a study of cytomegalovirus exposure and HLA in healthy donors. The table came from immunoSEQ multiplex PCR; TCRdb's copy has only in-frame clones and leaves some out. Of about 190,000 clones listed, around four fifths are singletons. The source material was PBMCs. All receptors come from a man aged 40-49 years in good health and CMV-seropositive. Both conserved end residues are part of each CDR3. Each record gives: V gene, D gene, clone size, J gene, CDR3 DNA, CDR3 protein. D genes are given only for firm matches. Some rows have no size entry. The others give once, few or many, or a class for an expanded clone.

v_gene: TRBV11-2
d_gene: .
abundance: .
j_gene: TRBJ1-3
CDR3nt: TGTGCCAGCAGTACAGGAGTCGGAAACACCATATATTTT
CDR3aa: CASSTGVGNTIYF

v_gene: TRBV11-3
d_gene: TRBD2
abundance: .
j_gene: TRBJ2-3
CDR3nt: TGTGCCAGCAGCTTTGGGGGGGCAGATACGCAGTATTTT
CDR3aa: CASSFGGADTQYF

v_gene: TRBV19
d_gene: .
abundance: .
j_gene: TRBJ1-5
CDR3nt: TGTGCCAGTAGAGTACAGGTGAATCAGCCCCAGCATTTT
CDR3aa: CASRVQVNQPQHF

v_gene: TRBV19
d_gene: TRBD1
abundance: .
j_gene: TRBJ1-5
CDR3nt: TGTGCCAGTACGGACAGGGGGTTTCCGGGTCAGCCCCAGCATTTT
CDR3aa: CASTDRGFPGQPQHF

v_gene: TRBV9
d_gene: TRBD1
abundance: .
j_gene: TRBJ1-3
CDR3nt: TGTGCCAGCAGCGTAGATCCGGACAGGGGAAACACCATATATTTT
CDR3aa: CASSVDPDRGNTIYF

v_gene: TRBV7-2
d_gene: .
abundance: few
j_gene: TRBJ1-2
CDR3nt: TGTGCCAGCAGCTTAGACACCCCTAACTATGGCTACACCTTC
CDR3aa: CASSLDTPNYGYTF

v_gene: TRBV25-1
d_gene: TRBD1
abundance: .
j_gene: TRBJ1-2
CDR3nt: TGTGCCAGCAGTGACCCTGGACAGGGGGCAAAGGGCTACACCTTC
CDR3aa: CASSDPGQGAKGYTF

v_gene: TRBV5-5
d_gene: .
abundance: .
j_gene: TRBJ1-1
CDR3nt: TGTGCCAGCATGAGGGTGAACACTGAAGCTTTCTTT
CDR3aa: CASMRVNTEAFF

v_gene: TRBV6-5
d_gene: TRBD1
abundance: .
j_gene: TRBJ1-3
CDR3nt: TGTGCCAGCAGTTCCCACAGGGGGATAGGAAACACCATATATTTT
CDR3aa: CASSSHRGIGNTIYF

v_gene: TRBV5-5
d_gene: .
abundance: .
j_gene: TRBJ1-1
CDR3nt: TGTGCCAGCAGCTCTACATGGGGAGGGGACACTGAAGCTTTCTTT
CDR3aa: CASSSTWGGDTEAFF

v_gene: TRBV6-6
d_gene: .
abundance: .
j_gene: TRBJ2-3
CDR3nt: TGTGCCAGCAGTTACTCCAATGTTCGGGAGACGCAGTATTTT
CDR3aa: CASSYSNVRETQYF

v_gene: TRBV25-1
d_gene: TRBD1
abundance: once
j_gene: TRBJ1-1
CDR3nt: TGTGCCAGCAGTGAAATTGGGACAGGGGGCACTGAAGCTTTCTTT
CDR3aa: CASSEIGTGGTEAFF

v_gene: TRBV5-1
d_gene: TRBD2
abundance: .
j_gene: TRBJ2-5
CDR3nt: TGCGCCAGCAGTTCAGGACTAGGCATTGGAGAGACCCAGTACTTC
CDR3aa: CASSSGLGIGETQYF

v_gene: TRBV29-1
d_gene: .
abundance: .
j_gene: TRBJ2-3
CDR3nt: TGCAGCGGGGTAGGGGGCACAGATACGCAGTATTTT
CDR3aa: CSGVGGTDTQYF

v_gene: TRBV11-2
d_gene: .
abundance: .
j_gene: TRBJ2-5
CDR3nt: TGTGCCAGCAGCTTTAGCGGACAAGAGACCCAGTACTTC
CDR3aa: CASSFSGQETQYF

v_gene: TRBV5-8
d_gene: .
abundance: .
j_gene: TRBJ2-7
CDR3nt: TGTGCCAGCAGCAAGACAGTAAGCCACTACGAGCAGTACTTC
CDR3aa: CASSKTVSHYEQYF

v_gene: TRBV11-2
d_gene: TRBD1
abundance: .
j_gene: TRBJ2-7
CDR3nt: TGTGCCAGCACCTCCCGGACAGGGTCCTACGAGCAGTACTTC
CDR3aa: CASTSRTGSYEQYF

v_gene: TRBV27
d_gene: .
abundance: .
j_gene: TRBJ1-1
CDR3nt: TGTGCCAGCAGTCCCACAGCGGTCACTGAAGCTTTCTTT
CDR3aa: CASSPTAVTEAFF

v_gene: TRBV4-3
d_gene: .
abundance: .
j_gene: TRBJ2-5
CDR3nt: TGCGCCAGCAGCCGGAGCCAGTTGGAGACCCAGTACTTC
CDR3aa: CASSRSQLETQYF

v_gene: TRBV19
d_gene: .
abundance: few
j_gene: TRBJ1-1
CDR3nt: TGTGCCAGTAGCAGGACAGCGCAGGACACTGAAGCTTTCTTT
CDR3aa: CASSRTAQDTEAFF

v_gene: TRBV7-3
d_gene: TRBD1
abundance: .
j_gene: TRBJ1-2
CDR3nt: TGTGCCAGCAGCCTAGGGACAGGGGGCTACGGCTATGGCTACACCTTC
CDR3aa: CASSLGTGGYGYGYTF

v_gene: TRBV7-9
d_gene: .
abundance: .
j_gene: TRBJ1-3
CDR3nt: TGTGCCAGCTATCAGGGCGATGACTCTGGAAACACCATATATTTT
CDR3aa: CASYQGDDSGNTIYF

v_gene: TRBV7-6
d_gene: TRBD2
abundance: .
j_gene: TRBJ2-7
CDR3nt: TGTGCCAGCAGCGCCCTAGCGGGACCCCTCCTATACGAGCAGTACTTC
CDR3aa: CASSALAGPLLYEQYF

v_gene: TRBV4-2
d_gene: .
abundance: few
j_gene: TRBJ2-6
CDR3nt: TGTGCCAGCAGCCAAGAGGGACACTCTGGGGCCAACGTCCTGACTTTC
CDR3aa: CASSQEGHSGANVLTF

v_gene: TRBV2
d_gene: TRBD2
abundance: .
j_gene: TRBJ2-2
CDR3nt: TGTGCCAGCAGTTTGACTAGCGGACATAACACCGGGGAGCTGTTTTTT
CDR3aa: CASSLTSGHNTGELFF

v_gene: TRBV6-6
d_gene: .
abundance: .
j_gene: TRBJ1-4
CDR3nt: TGTGCCAGCAGTTACTCTGATTCGGGGTGGGGTGAAAAACTGTTTTTT
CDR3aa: CASSYSDSGWGEKLFF

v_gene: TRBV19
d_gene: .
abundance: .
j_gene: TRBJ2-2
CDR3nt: TGTGCCAGTAGTATAAGTTCAGGGGCACGGACCGGGGAGCTGTTTTTT
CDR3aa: CASSISSGARTGELFF

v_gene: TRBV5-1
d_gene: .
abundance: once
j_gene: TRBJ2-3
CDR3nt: TGCGCCAGCAGCTTGGTGGGGGGAAGGGGCACAGATACGCAGTATTTT
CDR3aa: CASSLVGGRGTDTQYF

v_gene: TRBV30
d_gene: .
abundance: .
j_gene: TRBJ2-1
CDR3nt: TGTGCCTGGAGTGTACGAGGGATCGGTGAGCAGTTCTTC
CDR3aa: CAWSVRGIGEQFF

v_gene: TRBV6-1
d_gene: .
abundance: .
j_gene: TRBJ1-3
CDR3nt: TGTGCCAGCAGTGAGCACGGGTCTGGAAACACCATATATTTT
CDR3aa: CASSEHGSGNTIYF

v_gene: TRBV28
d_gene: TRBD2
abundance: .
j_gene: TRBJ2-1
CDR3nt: TGTGCCAGCAGTTTAGGACTAGCGGGAAGGTACAATGAGCAGTTCTTC
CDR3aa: CASSLGLAGRYNEQFF

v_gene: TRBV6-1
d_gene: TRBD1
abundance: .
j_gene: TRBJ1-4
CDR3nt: TGTGCCAGCACCGGGACAGCAACTAATGAAAAACTGTTTTTT
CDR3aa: CASTGTATNEKLFF

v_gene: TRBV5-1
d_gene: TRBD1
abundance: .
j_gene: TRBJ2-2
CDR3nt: TGCGCCAGCAGCTTGACAGGGGGCACCGGGGAGCTGTTTTTT
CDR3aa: CASSLTGGTGELFF

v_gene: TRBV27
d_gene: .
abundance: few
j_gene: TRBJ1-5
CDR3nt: TGTGCCAGCAGTGCCCCCGGGGAGGGCAGGTTGAGGCCCCAGCATTTT
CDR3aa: CASSAPGEGRLRPQHF

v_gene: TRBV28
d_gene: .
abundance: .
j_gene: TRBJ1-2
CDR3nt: TGTGCCAGCAGTTTGGAGGGTCGGAACTATGGCTACACCTTC
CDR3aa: CASSLEGRNYGYTF

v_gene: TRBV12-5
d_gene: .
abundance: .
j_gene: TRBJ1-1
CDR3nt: TGTGCTAGTGGCCCCGGCAGGGACTTCATTACTTCTGAAGCTTTCTTT
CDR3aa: CASGPGRDFITSEAFF

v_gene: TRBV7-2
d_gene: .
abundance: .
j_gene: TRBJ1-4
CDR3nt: TGTGCCAGCAGCTTGCAGGGGACTAATGAAAAACTGTTTTTT
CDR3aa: CASSLQGTNEKLFF

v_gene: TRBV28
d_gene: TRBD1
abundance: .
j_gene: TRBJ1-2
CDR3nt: TGTGCCAGCAACCCATCTGACAGGGTCGCCCTTAATGGCTACACCTTC
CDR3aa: CASNPSDRVALNGYTF

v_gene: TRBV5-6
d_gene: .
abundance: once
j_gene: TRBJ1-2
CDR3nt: TGTGCCAGCAGCTTGAGGGCAGGGAGCTACACCTTC
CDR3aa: CASSLRAGSYTF

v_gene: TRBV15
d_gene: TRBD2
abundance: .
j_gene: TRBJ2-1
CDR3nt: TGTGCCACCAGCAGTCCCACCGGGACTAGAGGGAATGAGCAGTTCTTC
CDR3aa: CATSSPTGTRGNEQFF

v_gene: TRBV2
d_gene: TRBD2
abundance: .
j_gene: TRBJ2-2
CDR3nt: TGTGCCAGCAGGGGGACTAGCGGGAGTCGGACAGCCGGGGAGCTGTTTTTT
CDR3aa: CASRGTSGSRTAGELFF

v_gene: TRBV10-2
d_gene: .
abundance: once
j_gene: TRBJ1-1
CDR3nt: TGCGCCAGCAGTGCCCTTGGGACAAGCCTAGCTTTCTTT
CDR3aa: CASSALGTSLAFF

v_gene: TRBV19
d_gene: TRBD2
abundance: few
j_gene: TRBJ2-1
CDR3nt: TGTGCCAGTACTGGAGCGGGACCGAACTCCTACAATGAGCAGTTCTTC
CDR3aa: CASTGAGPNSYNEQFF

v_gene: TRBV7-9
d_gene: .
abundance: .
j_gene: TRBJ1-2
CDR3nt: TGTGCCAGCAGCCTCTACACCTTC
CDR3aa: CASSLYTF

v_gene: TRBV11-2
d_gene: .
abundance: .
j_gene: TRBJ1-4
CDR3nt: TGTGCCAGCGGGGAGGGGACTTATGCAACTAATGAAAAACTGTTTTTT
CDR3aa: CASGEGTYATNEKLFF